This T cell receptor (beta chain) was identified during a study of tumor-infiltrating lymphocytes in primary liver carcinoma (TCRdb year 2017). With respect to the entire study: Hepatocellular carcinoma (four) or combined HCC and intrahepatic cholangiocarcinoma (one) was present in the five patients, who were three men and two women aged 30 to 69 years. Tumors of the five patients were stage T1-T3 N0M0 with maximum diameters of about 4.2 to 10 cm. Roughly 3.65 to 8 million productive TCRbeta reads were obtained per sample, and no significant difference in read depth was found between tissue types. TCRbeta repertoire sequencing, expression microarrays and whole-exome sequencing were combined in the study across five regions of each liver tumor, with adjacent normal tissue and blood also included. A total of 35 specimens from 5 patients, comprising some 25 tumor regions, 5 adjacent noncancerous liver tissues and 5 peripheral blood samples, were covered by TCRbeta repertoire sequencing. To link TCRbeta repertoire diversity with the local molecular phenotype, the approximately 25 tumor region samples were profiled using Agilent mRNA microarrays. High reproducibility was observed for the technical replicate repertoires, with mean shared-clone rates approximately 0.92 and correlation coefficients above 0.95.

Worth noting for this clonotype: Its antigen is currently not known. Given the absence of the conserved phenylalanine or tryptophan at the CDR3 end, a read error is likely.

TCRbeta-specific cDNA was reverse-transcribed from roughly 500 ng total RNA using a constant-region primer and ProtoScript II reverse transcriptase. The TCRbeta libraries were prepared through three rounds of nested multiplex PCR following a slightly modified ARM-PCR procedure. The first two PCR rounds used multiplex TRBV1-TRBV30 forward primers with a Cbeta reverse primer, each for around 10 cycles. A final 25-cycle PCR with Deep VentR polymerase added sample barcodes and Illumina adapters. Before sequencing, amplicons between 200 and 500 bp were purified from gel using a QIAquick gel extraction kit. TCRbeta amplicons were sequenced on an Illumina HiSeq 2500 with 250-bp paired-end reads. The source study handled its data this way. Quality trimming of reads was performed with Trimmomatic v0.33, and paired reads were merged with FLASH v1.2.11 so that full CDR3 sequences could be recovered. V, D and J germline segments were assigned to the rearranged TCRbeta sequences using MiGEC v1.2.1b. Clonotype statistics and Shannon-Wiener diversity indices were calculated with VDJtools v1.0.0. Except for diversity analysis, only each sample's 250 most abundant clonotypes were used in subsequent analyses to reduce sampling bias. TCRdb ran its own pipeline on the public reads, namely fastp trimming at Q25 and MiXCR clone calling, and kept in-frame beta chains. Rows are combined by CDR3 protein, so each entry shows the most common genes and DNA. TCRdb, not the original authors, processed these V and J calls. For this sample the table gives roughly 30,000 distinct CDR3 sequences, of which approximately 76% were detected only once. Over 25% of the sample is taken by the ten largest.

Without any cell sorting, total RNA and DNA were extracted together from around 20-30 mg of bulk tissue using the AllPrep DNA/RNA mini kit. Between November 2015 and early 2016, roughly 5 patients in China with histopathologically diagnosed primary liver carcinoma had their tumors surgically resected. Patients had chronic HBV infection and were treatment-naive at sampling. Five spatially separated regions were sampled from each tumor: the superior, inferior, left-lateral and right-lateral poles, plus the tumor centre. Histological examination found more than 80% viable tumor cells in every tumor sample. Pieces of fresh tumor and adjacent tissue were cut in half, with one half kept in RNAlater at -80 degrees C and the other half sent for histology. The CDR3 contains 13 residues when both ends are counted. The entry retains the CDR3 DNA only, 39 bases that are in frame from base 1. Per the germline V gene, SGHDT is the CDR1 and YYEEEE is the CDR2.

What the work shows at the level of the full study, not this receptor alone: The top 250 clones accounted for a significantly greater share of the repertoire in tumors than in blood (p = 0.039). Since the samples were bulk and unsorted, there was no way to compare CD4+ and CD8+ T cell repertoires. With just a few patients in the study, the authors point out that the findings should be validated in a larger study. Repertoire overlap was found to be higher between tumor regions (mean roughly 36%) than between tumor-adjacent (roughly 17%) or tumor-blood (around 14%) pairs, consistent with antigen-driven expansion. Only the TCR beta chain was sequenced, which likely underestimates true repertoire diversity because unpaired alpha chains were not captured. Just about 8-25% of top clones turned up in all five regions of a tumor, which suggests spatial heterogeneity among tumor-infiltrating T cells.

The chain is assembled from TRBV5-6 and TRBJ2-1; there is no confident call for the D gene. This receptor was taken from a woman aged 30 to 39 with primary liver carcinoma and hepatitis B virus infection. The sequenced sample was liver tumor tissue from sampling region 3. The sample's cell subset or site, from its label and the paper: tumor region T3, left-lateral pole. The nucleotides are TGTCCCAGTAGCCCGCAGTGGTACAATGAGCAGTTCTCC. This is translated as CPSSPQWYNEQFS.